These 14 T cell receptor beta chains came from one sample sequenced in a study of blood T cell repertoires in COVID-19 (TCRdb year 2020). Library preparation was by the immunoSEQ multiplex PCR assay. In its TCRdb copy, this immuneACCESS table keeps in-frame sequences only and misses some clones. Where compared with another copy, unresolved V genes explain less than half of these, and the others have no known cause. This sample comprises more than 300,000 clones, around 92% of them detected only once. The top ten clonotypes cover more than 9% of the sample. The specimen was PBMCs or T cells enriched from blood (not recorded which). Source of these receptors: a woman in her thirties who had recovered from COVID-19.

In DNA form, the CDR3 reads TGTGCCAGCAGCTTAGACGGCGGTTATGGCTACACCTTC. Translated: CASSLDGGYGYTF. V and J are TRBV7-9 and TRBJ1-2; D not resolved. The germline V gene encodes CDR1 SEHNR and CDR2 FQNEAQ (reference sequence). The CDR3 is 13 amino acids. The V and J ends lost 1 base and 5 bases respectively, with 8 bases between them.

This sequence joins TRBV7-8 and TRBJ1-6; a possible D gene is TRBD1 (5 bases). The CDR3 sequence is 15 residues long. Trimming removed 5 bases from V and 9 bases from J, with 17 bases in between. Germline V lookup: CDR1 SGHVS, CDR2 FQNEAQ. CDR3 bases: TGTGCCAGCAGCATCAGGGTTTTGGGCGGTTCACCCCTCCACTTT. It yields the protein CASSIRVLGGSPLHF.

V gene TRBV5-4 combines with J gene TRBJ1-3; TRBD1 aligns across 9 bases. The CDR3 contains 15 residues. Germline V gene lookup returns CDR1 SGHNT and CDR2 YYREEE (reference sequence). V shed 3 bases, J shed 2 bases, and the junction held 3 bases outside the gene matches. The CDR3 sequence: CASSSGTGTGNTIYF. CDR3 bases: TGTGCCAGCAGCTCCGGGACAGGGACTGGAAACACCATATATTTT.

The CDR3 region is CASAEDRGYEQYF. CDR3 in DNA: TGTGCTAGTGCCGAGGACAGGGGATACGAGCAGTACTTC. The chain employs TRBV12-5 and TRBJ2-7, with 9 nucleotides matching TRBD1. The CDR3 extends over 13 amino acids. Germline V CDR1 and CDR2: LGHNT, FRNRAP. The V gene end was trimmed by 7 bases and the J gene end by 4 bases; junction bases not matched to a gene: 5.

The CDR3 region is CASSLRDRDTDTQYF. For the CDR3, the DNA is TGTGCCAGCAGCCTCCGGGACAGGGACACAGATACGCAGTATTTT. The chain combines TRBV7-6 with TRBJ2-3, with TRBD1 matching over 9 bases. This CDR3 has 15 amino acids. V lost 5 bases, J lost 2 bases, and 5 bases stayed unmatched. Germline V gene lookup returns CDR1 SGHVS and CDR2 FNYEAQ.

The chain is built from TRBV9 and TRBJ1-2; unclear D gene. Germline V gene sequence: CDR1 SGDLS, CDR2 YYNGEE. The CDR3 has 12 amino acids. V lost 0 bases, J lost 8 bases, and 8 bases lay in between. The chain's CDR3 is CASSVGPLGYTF. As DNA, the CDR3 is TGTGCCAGCAGCGTAGGGCCTTTGGGCTACACCTTC.

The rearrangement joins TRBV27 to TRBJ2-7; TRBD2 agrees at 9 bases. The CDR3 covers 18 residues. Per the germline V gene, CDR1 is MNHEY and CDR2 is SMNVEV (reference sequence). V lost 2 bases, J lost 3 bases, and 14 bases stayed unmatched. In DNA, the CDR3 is TGTGCCAGCAGTTTAAGGGGCGGGAGGGCCGGACTGAACTACGAGCAGTACTTC. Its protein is CASSLRGGRAGLNYEQYF.

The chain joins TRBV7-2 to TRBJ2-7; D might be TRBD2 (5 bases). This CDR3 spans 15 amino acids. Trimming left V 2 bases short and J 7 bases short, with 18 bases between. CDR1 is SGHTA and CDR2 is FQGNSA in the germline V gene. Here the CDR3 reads CASSLHAGGPYEQYF. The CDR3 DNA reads TGTGCCAGCAGCTTACATGCTGGAGGTCCGTATGAGCAGTACTTC.

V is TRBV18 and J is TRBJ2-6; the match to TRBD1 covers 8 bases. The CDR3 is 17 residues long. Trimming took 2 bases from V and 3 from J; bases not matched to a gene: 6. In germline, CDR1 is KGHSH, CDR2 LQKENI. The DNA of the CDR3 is TGTGCCAGCTCACCAGTCAGGGGGCGGCTTGGGGCCAACGTCCTGACTTTC. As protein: CASSPVRGRLGANVLTF.

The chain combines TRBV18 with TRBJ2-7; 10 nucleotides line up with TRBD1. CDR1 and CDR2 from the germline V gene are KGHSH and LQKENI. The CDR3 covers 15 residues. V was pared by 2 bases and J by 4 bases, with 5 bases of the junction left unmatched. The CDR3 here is CASSPGTGEGYEQYF. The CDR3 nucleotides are TGTGCCAGCTCACCAGGGACAGGGGAAGGGTACGAGCAGTACTTC.

CDR3 in DNA: TGTGCCAGTAGTGGGGGGACAGGCTCAGACCAGCCCCAGCATTTT. Its translation is CASSGGTGSDQPQHF. The chain carries TRBV19 and TRBJ1-5, with 8 bases matching TRBD1. The CDR3 loop spans 15 amino acids. V lost 5 bases, J lost 7 bases, and 10 bases stayed unmatched. Germline V gene sequence: CDR1 LNHDA, CDR2 SQIVND (reference sequence).

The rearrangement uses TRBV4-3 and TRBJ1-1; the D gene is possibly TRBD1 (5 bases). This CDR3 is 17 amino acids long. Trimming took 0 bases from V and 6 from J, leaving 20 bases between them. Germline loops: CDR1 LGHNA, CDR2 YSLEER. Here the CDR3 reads CASSQDGEEIRGSEAFF. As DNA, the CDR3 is TGCGCCAGCAGCCAAGATGGCGAGGAGATTAGGGGTTCTGAAGCTTTCTTT.

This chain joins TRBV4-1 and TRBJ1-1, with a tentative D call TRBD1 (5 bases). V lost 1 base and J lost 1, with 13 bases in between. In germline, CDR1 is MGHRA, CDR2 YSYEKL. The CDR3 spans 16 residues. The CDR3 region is CASSQVGYRRNTEAFF. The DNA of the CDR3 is TGCGCCAGCAGCCAAGTTGGTTACAGGAGGAACACTGAAGCTTTCTTT.

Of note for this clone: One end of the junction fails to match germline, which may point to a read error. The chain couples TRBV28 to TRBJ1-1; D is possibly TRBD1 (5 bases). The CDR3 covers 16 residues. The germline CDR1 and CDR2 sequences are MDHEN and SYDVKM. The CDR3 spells CASSLRADSLNTEAFF. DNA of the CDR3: TGTGCCAGCAGCCTAAGGGCTGACAGCTTGAACACCGAAGCTTTCTTT.